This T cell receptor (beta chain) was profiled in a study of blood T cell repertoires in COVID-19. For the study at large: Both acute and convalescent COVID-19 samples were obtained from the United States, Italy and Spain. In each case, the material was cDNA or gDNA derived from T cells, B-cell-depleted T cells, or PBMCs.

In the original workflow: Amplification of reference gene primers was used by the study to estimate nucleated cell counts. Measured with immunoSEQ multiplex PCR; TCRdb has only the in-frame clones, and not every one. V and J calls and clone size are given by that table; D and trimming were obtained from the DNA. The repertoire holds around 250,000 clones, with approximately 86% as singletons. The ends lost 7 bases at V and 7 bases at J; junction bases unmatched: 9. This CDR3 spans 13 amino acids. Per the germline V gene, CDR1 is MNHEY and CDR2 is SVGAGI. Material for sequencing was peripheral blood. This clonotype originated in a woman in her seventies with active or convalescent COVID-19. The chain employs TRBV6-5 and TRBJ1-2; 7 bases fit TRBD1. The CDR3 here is CASKRGTEGGYTF. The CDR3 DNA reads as TGTGCCAGCAAGAGAGGGACAGAGGGTGGCTACACCTTC.